Here is one TCR beta chain with its context. Its antigen is currently unknown. Using immunoSEQ multiplex PCR, the repertoire was profiled, and TCRdb retains in-frame clones only, with some absent. The sample has tens of thousands of clones; 84% are singletons. Enrollment shut out patients with autoimmune disease history or systemic immunosuppression. Trimming at V came to 5 bases and at J to 7 bases, leaving 14 bases not matched to a gene. The CDR3 has 17 amino acids. Germline values: CDR1 SGHTA, CDR2 FQGTGA. The data stem from a study of OX40 agonist ivuxolimab in advanced cancers. In the study overall: It was ivuxolimab, an agonistic anti-OX40 (CD134) antibody, that patients were treated with.

The study, taken as a whole, reports: On average, CD8+ T cells showed a greater number of expanded clones than CD4+. The CD4+ and CD8+ T cells in the blood had expanded clonally by week 6 at 0.1 to 3.0 mg/kg.

This receptor was obtained from an adult with an advanced solid tumor such as melanoma, head and neck, liver or kidney cancer. The sample was CD4+ or CD8+ T cells sorted from blood, taken in a trial of the OX40 agonist ivuxolimab. This chain connects TRBV7-3 to TRBJ2-2, with 9 bases identical to TRBD2. The CDR3 reads CASSSWGTSRSRGELFF. The CDR3 DNA follows: TGTGCCAGCAGCAGTTGGGGGACTAGCAGGAGTCGCGGGGAGCTGTTTTTT.